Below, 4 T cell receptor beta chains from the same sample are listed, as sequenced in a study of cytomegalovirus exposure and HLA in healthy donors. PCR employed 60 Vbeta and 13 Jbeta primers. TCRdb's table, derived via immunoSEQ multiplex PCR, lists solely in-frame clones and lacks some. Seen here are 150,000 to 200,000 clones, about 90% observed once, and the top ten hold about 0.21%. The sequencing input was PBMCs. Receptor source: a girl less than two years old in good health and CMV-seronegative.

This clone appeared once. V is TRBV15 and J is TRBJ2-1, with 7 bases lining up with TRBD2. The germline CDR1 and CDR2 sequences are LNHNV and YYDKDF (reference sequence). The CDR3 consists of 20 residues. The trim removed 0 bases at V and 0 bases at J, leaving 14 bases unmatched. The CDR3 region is CATSRDRYLLAESSYNEQFF. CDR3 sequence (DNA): TGTGCCACCAGCAGAGATCGGTATTTGCTAGCGGAAAGCTCCTACAATGAGCAGTTCTTC.

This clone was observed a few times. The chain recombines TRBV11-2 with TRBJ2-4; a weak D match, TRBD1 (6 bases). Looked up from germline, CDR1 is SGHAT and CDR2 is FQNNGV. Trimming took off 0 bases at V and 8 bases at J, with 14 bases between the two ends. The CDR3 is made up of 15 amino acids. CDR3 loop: CASSLDHQGTYIQYF. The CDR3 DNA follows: TGTGCCAGCAGCTTAGATCATCAGGGGACCTACATTCAGTACTTC.

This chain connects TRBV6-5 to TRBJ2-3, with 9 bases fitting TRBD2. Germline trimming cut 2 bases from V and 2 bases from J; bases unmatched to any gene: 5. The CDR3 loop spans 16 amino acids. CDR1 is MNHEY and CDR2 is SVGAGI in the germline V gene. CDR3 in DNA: TGTGCCAGCAGTTACCGGGCGGGGGGGCCCACAGATACGCAGTATTTT. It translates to CASSYRAGGPTDTQYF.

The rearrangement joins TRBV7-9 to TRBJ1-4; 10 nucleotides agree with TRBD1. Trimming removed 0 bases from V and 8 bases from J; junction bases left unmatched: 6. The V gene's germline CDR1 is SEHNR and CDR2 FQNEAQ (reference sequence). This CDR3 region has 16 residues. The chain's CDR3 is CASSLARETGGEKLFF. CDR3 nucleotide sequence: TGTGCCAGCAGCTTAGCGCGGGAGACAGGGGGCGAAAAACTGTTTTTT.